This is a list of T cell receptor beta chains from one sample in a study of T cells after posttransplantation cyclophosphamide. The method was immunoSEQ multiplex PCR; TCRdb's version includes in-frame clones alone and lacks a portion of them. The sample has roughly 770 clones, approximately 85% seen once; the top ten hold 7.5% to 10%. Material for sequencing was gut tissue. The receptors come from a man aged 50 to 60. The CDR3 runs from the conserved cysteine through the conserved F or W. D genes are given only for firm matches. Some rows have no size entry. The others give once, few or many, or a class for an expanded clone.

clone_size,d_call,v_call,j_call,cdr3_aa,cdr3_nt
.,TRBD2,TRBV7-9,TRBJ2-2,CASRGRGLLPGELFF,TGTGCCAGCAGGGGGAGGGGTTTACTTCCCGGGGAGCTGTTTTTT
.,TRBD1,TRBV10-3,TRBJ2-2,CAVQQGATTGELFF,TGTGCCGTACAACAGGGGGCGACGACCGGGGAGCTGTTTTTT
once,TRBD1,TRBV10-3,TRBJ1-3,CASWTGGGNTIYF,TGTGCCAGCTGGACAGGGGGCGGAAACACCATATATTTT
few,.,TRBV7-9,TRBJ2-5,CASSRETQYF,TGTGCCAGCAGCCGAGAGACCCAGTACTTC
.,TRBD1,TRBV2,TRBJ2-2,CASSAGQVMPGELFF,TGTGCCAGCAGCGCCGGACAGGTTATGCCCGGGGAGCTGTTTTTT
.,TRBD1,TRBV18,TRBJ1-1,CASSSDRGGKAFF,TGTGCCAGCTCGTCAGACAGGGGTGGAAAAGCTTTCTTT
.,TRBD2,TRBV5-1,TRBJ2-3,CASSPVAGGLTDTQYF,TGCGCCAGCAGCCCCGTAGCGGGGGGGCTCACAGATACGCAGTATTTT
.,.,TRBV18,TRBJ1-3,CASSPSAGYGNTIYF,TGTGCCAGCTCACCTTCGGCCGGGTATGGAAACACCATATATTTT
.,TRBD1,TRBV7-8,TRBJ2-1,CASSLASTGEWNEQFF,TGTGCCAGCAGCTTAGCTTCGACAGGGGAGTGGAATGAGCAGTTCTTC
.,TRBD1,TRBV19,TRBJ2-1,CASNKRQGYNEQFF,TGTGCCAGTAACAAGAGACAGGGTTACAATGAGCAGTTCTTC
.,.,TRBV28,TRBJ2-5,CASRWGGVETQYF,TGTGCCAGCAGATGGGGGGGCGTAGAGACCCAGTACTTC
.,TRBD2,TRBV4-3,TRBJ2-3,CASSQALGTSGGSYTQYF,TGCGCCAGCAGCCAAGCGCTGGGGACTAGCGGGGGGTCATATACGCAGTATTTT
.,.,TRBV10-3,TRBJ1-5,CAISATRTSGNQPQHF,TGTGCCATCAGTGCGACCCGGACATCTGGAAATCAGCCCCAGCATTTT
.,.,TRBV9,TRBJ2-1,CASSTRQDNEQFF,TGTGCCAGCAGCACTCGACAGGACAATGAGCAGTTCTTC
.,.,TRBV30,TRBJ1-1,CARRGGRGTEAFF,TGTGCCCGGAGAGGCGGAAGGGGCACTGAAGCTTTCTTT
once,.,TRBV27,TRBJ1-3,CASSPLLSSGNTIYF,TGTGCCAGCAGCCCCCTTTTGAGCTCTGGAAACACCATATATTTT
.,.,TRBV19,TRBJ1-2,CASSMARDYGYTF,TGTGCCAGTAGTATGGCCAGGGACTATGGCTACACCTTC
.,.,TRBV5-6,TRBJ1-5,CASSLRPTGPQHF,TGTGCCAGCAGCTTGCGCCCCACGGGGCCCCAGCATTTT
.,.,TRBV27,TRBJ2-2,CASKLGHTGELFF,TGTGCCAGCAAGTTGGGCCACACCGGGGAGCTGTTTTTT
once,.,TRBV7-3,TRBJ2-3,CASSFYGGPTDTQYF,TGTGCCAGCTCCTTTTACGGGGGGCCGACAGATACGCAGTATTTT
.,.,TRBV4-3,TRBJ2-3,CASSQDGGTDTQYF,TGCGCCAGCAGCCAAGACGGGGGCACAGATACGCAGTATTTT
.,TRBD1,TRBV7-3,TRBJ2-3,CASSLTGGTDTQYF,TGTGCCAGCAGCTTGACAGGGGGCACAGATACGCAGTATTTT
large,.,TRBV9,TRBJ2-1,CASSLGRSDAEQFF,TGTGCCAGCAGCTTAGGAAGGAGCGATGCTGAGCAGTTCTTC
.,.,TRBV30,TRBJ2-7,CAWSAGTTYEQYF,TGTGCCTGGAGTGCCGGGACAACCTACGAGCAGTACTTC
few,.,TRBV7-3,TRBJ2-4,CASSLGLFPSIQYF,TGTGCCAGCAGCTTAGGGCTATTCCCAAGCATTCAGTACTTC
.,.,TRBV6-1,TRBJ1-5,CASSDRTPNQPQHF,TGTGCCAGCAGTGATCGGACACCTAATCAGCCCCAGCATTTT
once,TRBD2,TRBV5-1,TRBJ2-1,CASSGTSGSREQFF,TGCGCCAGCAGCGGGACTAGCGGGAGCCGGGAGCAGTTCTTC
.,.,TRBV7-2,TRBJ2-7,CASSLPWTADSYEQYF,TGTGCCAGCAGCTTACCCTGGACAGCAGACTCCTACGAGCAGTACTTC
once,.,TRBV5-1,TRBJ2-2,CASSTRQTNTGELFF,TGCGCCAGCAGCACAAGACAGACGAACACCGGGGAGCTGTTTTTT
few,TRBD2,TRBV18,TRBJ2-7,CASSQSGGPLSGEQYF,TGTGCCAGCTCACAGAGCGGGGGACCCCTCTCGGGGGAGCAGTACTTC
once,.,TRBV11-3,TRBJ1-6,CASSLDRGNFPYNSPLHF,TGTGCCAGCAGCTTAGACAGGGGCAATTTCCCCTATAATTCACCCCTCCACTTT
.,.,TRBV6-5,TRBJ1-5,CASSSIRDQPQHF,TGTGCCAGCAGTTCCATTCGAGATCAGCCCCAGCATTTT
.,.,TRBV5-1,TRBJ1-2,CASSLERWDGYTF,TGCGCCAGCAGCCTGGAGCGGTGGGATGGCTACACCTTC
.,.,TRBV9,TRBJ1-3,CASSGSAGNTIYF,TGTGCCAGCAGCGGGAGCGCTGGAAACACCATATATTTT
.,TRBD2,TRBV5-1,TRBJ2-5,CASEASGSAEETQYF,TGCGCCAGCGAGGCTAGCGGGAGCGCGGAAGAGACCCAGTACTTC